A single sample is the source of the 23 T cell receptor beta chains below, sequenced in a study of regulatory T cells in long-lasting Graves disease. Researchers made TCR beta libraries by using iRepertoire HTBI primers and running Arm-PCR on CDR3 regions. In TCRdb, the multiplex PCR reads were re-called with MiXCR into one record per CDR3 protein. Of approximately 470,000 distinct CDR3 sequences in the sample, more than 20% were seen once. The sample's time point: persistent/refractory GD, antithyroid drugs over 5 years with positive TRAb. Preparation of the TCR library used RNA extracted from PBMCs. The starting material was peripheral blood mononuclear cells (PBMCs), obtained when the disease was refractory, from a patient treated with antithyroid drugs. Receptors originate from a female donor with Graves disease.

The genes are TRBV5-7 and TRBJ1-5; tentative D call: TRBD1 (5 bases). TRBV5-7 is assigned to the ORF class and has an uncertain function. V was pared by 4 bases and J by 3 bases, with 14 bases between. The CDR3 contains 15 residues. CDR3 in amino acids: CASSRIWDHNQPQHF. CDR3 nucleotide sequence: TGTGCCAGCAGCCGAATCTGGGACCACAATCAGCCCCAGCATTTT.

This clonotype was observed at least ten times. This chain connects TRBV11-2 to TRBJ1-2, with TRBD1 as a possible D gene (6 bases). The germline gives CDR1 SGHAT, CDR2 FQNNGV. There are 17 residues in the CDR3. With 1 base removed from V and 2 bases from J, the gap between germline ends came to 17 bases. This chain's CDR3 is CASSLVPRKDRNYGYTF. Here the CDR3 DNA reads TGTGCCAGCAGCTTAGTGCCCCGAAAGGACAGAAACTATGGCTACACCTTC.

This clonotype has at least ten counts. This chain links TRBV5-1 with TRBJ1-5; D remains ambiguous. Trimming shortened V by 0 bases and J by 4 bases, and 8 bases separated the two germline ends. This CDR3 has 14 amino acids. CDR1 is SGHRS, CDR2 YFSETQ, per germline. In DNA form, the CDR3 reads TGCGCCAGCAGCTTGGCCGAAGGGAATCAGCCCCAGCATTTT. This sequence encodes CASSLAEGNQPQHF.

Of note for this clonotype: This may come from a read error, since a much larger clone is one base off. This chain uses TRBV6-1 with TRBJ1-5; D may be TRBD1 (5 bases). The J call could be wrong; TRBJ2-3 is a better fit for the DNA end. From germline, CDR1 is MNHNS and CDR2 SASEGT. This CDR3 contains 14 residues. The CDR3: CASSERTGNQPQYF. For the CDR3, the DNA is TGTGCCAGCAGTGAACGAACAGGCAATCAGCCCCAGTATTTT.

This clonotype occurred many times. This chain joins TRBV6-5 and TRBJ1-5; D not certain. Deletions cut 0 bases from V and 5 bases from J, with 2 bases between. The CDR3 is 12 residues long. Germline V CDR1 and CDR2: MNHEY, SVGAGI. The CDR3 protein is CASSYSYQPQHF. The CDR3 nucleotides are TGTGCCAGCAGTTACTCCTATCAGCCCCAGCATTTT.

At least ten counts were recorded for this clonotype. This chain uses TRBV20-1 with TRBJ1-2, with D possibly matching TRBD1 (6 bases). V was pared by 0 bases and J by 7 bases, with 12 bases between. CDR3 length equals 13 residues. In germline, CDR1 is DFQATT, CDR2 SNEGSKA (reference sequence). The DNA of the CDR3 is TGCAGTGCTAGAGACACAGGGACGGGTGGCTACACCTTC. Translating gives CSARDTGTGGYTF.

The chain combines TRBV2 with TRBJ2-3; no clear D. CDR1 is SNHLY, CDR2 FYNNEI, per germline. The V and J ends lost 6 bases and 6 bases respectively, with 13 bases between them. The CDR3 covers 13 residues. CDR3 nucleotide sequence: TGTGCCAGCAGCAAGGCTCCCCGTGATACGCAGTATTTT. Its translation: CASSKAPRDTQYF.

This clonotype was counted many times. The chain uses TRBV11-3 and TRBJ1-2; D may be TRBD1 (5 bases). The CDR3 totals 14 residues. CDR1 and CDR2 (germline): SGHNT, YENEEA. V shed 0 bases and J shed 7 bases, with 12 bases lying between them. Here the CDR3 reads CASSLDRKGTGYTF. CDR3 DNA: TGTGCCAGCAGCTTAGATCGGAAGGGGACTGGCTACACCTTC.

The sample holds a few counts of this clonotype. J is TRBJ2-5 and V is TRBV6-5; TRBD1 matches 8 bases. The last part of the DNA fits TRBJ2-1 better; the J call may be wrong. From germline, CDR1 is MNHEY and CDR2 SVGAGI. This CDR3 has 13 amino acids. The CDR3 is CASSYSDRGEQFF. The CDR3 DNA is TGTGCCAGCAGTTACTCTGACAGGGGCGAGCAGTTCTTC.

This clonotype occurred many times. The V call is TRBV28, the J call TRBJ1-2; 8 bases match TRBD1. V dropped 5 bases and J dropped 8; count of bases not matched to a gene: 10. This CDR3 has 14 amino acids. Germline V gives CDR1 MDHEN, CDR2 SYDVKM. The CDR3 loop reads CASSLYQGAEGYTF. DNA for the CDR3: TGTGCCAGCAGTCTCTACCAGGGGGCCGAAGGCTACACCTTC.

The chain is built from TRBV6-1 and TRBJ1-6; 9 nucleotides line up with TRBD1. From germline, CDR1 is MNHNS and CDR2 SASEGT. The V and J ends lost 6 bases and 8 bases, in that order; junction bases with no gene match: 5. The length of the CDR3 is 14 residues. CDR3 DNA: TGTGCCAGCAGAGGACAGGGGTACGATTCACCCCTCCACTTT. Residues: CASRGQGYDSPLHF.

Of note for this clonotype: It is likely a read error, because the conserved phenylalanine at the end of the CDR3 is missing. The chain couples TRBV7-8 to TRBJ2-7; D may be TRBD1 (5 bases). V was trimmed by 5 bases and J by 2 bases, leaving 10 bases between them. Per germline, CDR1 SGHVS and CDR2 FQNEAQ. The CDR3 is 13 residues long. For the CDR3, the DNA is TGTGCCAGCAGCCATGGACAAGCCTACGAGCAGTACTTG. Translating gives CASSHGQAYEQYL.

At least ten counts were recorded for this clonotype. This rearrangement joins TRBV27 to TRBJ2-7; D not resolved. Germline V gene lookup returns CDR1 MNHEY and CDR2 SMNVEV (reference sequence). The CDR3 has 14 residues. The V and J ends lost 6 bases and 0 bases respectively, with 12 bases between them. CDR3 in DNA: TGTGCCAGCAGCACCCAGGCGATCTCCTACGAGCAGTACTTC. Amino acids: CASSTQAISYEQYF.

In this sample, this clonotype turned up many times. The chain has TRBV28 and TRBJ1-1; the match to TRBD1 covers 7 bases. Germline assignment: CDR1 MDHEN and CDR2 SYDVKM. The junction had 10 bases not matched to a gene; V was cut back by 2 bases and J by 1 base. The CDR3 totals 17 residues. This chain's CDR3 is CASSLRTDRVRNTEAFF. CDR3 sequence (DNA): TGTGCCAGCAGTTTAAGGACCGACAGGGTGCGGAACACTGAAGCTTTCTTT.

This clonotype occurred a few times. V usage is TRBV20-1 and J usage is TRBJ2-2; no firm D call. This CDR3 spans 13 amino acids. Trimming cost V 6 bases and J 6 bases, with 14 bases left between them. CDR1 is DFQATT and CDR2 is SNEGSKA in the germline V gene (reference sequence). CDR3 region: CSASLILAGELFF. CDR3 nucleotides: TGCAGTGCGAGCTTAATTCTGGCCGGGGAGCTGTTTTTT.

This clonotype was counted only a few times. The V and J genes are TRBV6-2 or TRBV6-3 and TRBJ2-7; D may correspond to TRBD1 or TRBD2 (5 bases each). The CDR3 length is 18 residues. V was trimmed by 0 bases and J by 1 base, leaving 19 bases between them. Germline CDR1 is MNHEY and CDR2 is SVGEGT. CDR3 region: CASSYSVSGGIISYEQYF. DNA of the CDR3: TGTGCCAGCAGTTACTCGGTCAGTGGGGGAATAATTTCCTACGAGCAGTACTTC.

Only one count was recorded for this clonotype. A read error may explain this, as a much larger clone is one base away. The chain's CDR3 is CASSDRTSGKETQYF. The CDR3, as DNA: TGTGCCAGCAGTGACCGGACTAGCGGGAAAGAGACCCAGTACTTC. The rearrangement joins TRBV27 to TRBJ2-5; TRBD2 aligns across 12 bases. V shed 5 bases and J 3 bases; nucleotides not matched to a gene: 4. CDR1 and CDR2 from the germline V gene are MNHEY and SMNVEV (reference sequence). This CDR3 is built from 15 residues.

The chain is built from TRBV28 and TRBJ2-3; D is possibly TRBD2 (5 bases). Looked up from germline, CDR1 is MDHEN and CDR2 is SYDVKM. The CDR3 sequence is 18 residues long. V was trimmed by 4 bases and J by 2 bases, leaving 22 bases between them. The CDR3 nucleotides are TGTGCCAGCAGTTACCCCGGTTCAGCGGAGACACACACAGATACGCAGTATTTT. Translated, it gives CASSYPGSAETHTDTQYF.

The chain employs TRBV6-1 and TRBJ1-2; unclear D gene. The germline V gene encodes CDR1 MNHNS and CDR2 SASEGT. Trimming shortened V by 10 bases and J by 2 bases, and 11 bases separated the two germline ends. This CDR3 region has 12 residues. CDR3 sequence (DNA): TGTGCCACAAAGCGGCCGAACTATGGCTACACCTTC. It codes for CATKRPNYGYTF.

The chain combines TRBV7-9 with TRBJ2-7; TRBD1 agrees at 10 bases. The CDR3 has 15 residues. The germline V gene has CDR1 SEHNR and CDR2 FQNEAQ (reference sequence). J gave up 3 bases and V 5 bases, and 7 bases lay outside the gene matches. The CDR3 bases are TGTGCCAGCAGCCCCCCCAGGACAGGGGGCTACGAGCAGTACTTC. This sequence encodes CASSPPRTGGYEQYF.

This clonotype was recorded many times. The chain carries TRBV11-2 and TRBJ2-5; TRBD1 aligns across 7 bases. The germline V gene encodes CDR1 SGHAT and CDR2 FQNNGV. The J segment lost 4 bases and the V segment lost 3 bases, leaving 8 bases of the junction unmatched. The CDR3 extends over 15 amino acids. The CDR3 sequence is CASSFALGTAETQYF. CDR3 nucleotides: TGTGCCAGCAGCTTCGCTCTAGGGACAGCAGAGACCCAGTACTTC.

The sample holds many counts of this clonotype. V gene TRBV28 combines with J gene TRBJ2-7; 8 positions match TRBD2. The ends lost 9 bases at V and 2 bases at J; junction bases unmatched: 6. Germline lookup yields CDR1 MDHEN and CDR2 SYDVKM. This CDR3 comprises 13 residues. The CDR3 loop reads CASIAGMAYEQYF. For the CDR3, the DNA is TGTGCCAGTATAGCGGGGATGGCCTACGAGCAGTACTTC. Combining the CDR3 with reference TRBV28 and TRBJ2-7 gives the whole variable domain DVKVTQSSRYLVKRTGEKVFLECVQDMDHENMFWYRQDPGLGLRLIYFSYDVKMKEKGDIPEGYSVSREKKERFSLILESASTNQTSMYLCASIAGMAYEQYFGPGTRLTVT.

In its sample, this clonotype was seen many times. The V call is TRBV7-2, the J call TRBJ2-1; D call uncertain. The CDR3 covers 16 residues. The V and J ends lost 7 bases and 0 bases respectively, with 16 bases between them. The germline V gene encodes CDR1 SGHTA and CDR2 FQGNSA. CDR3 sequence reads: CASTLQPDSSYNEQFF. The CDR3 coding sequence is TGTGCCAGCACCCTACAACCGGATAGCTCCTACAATGAGCAGTTCTTC.